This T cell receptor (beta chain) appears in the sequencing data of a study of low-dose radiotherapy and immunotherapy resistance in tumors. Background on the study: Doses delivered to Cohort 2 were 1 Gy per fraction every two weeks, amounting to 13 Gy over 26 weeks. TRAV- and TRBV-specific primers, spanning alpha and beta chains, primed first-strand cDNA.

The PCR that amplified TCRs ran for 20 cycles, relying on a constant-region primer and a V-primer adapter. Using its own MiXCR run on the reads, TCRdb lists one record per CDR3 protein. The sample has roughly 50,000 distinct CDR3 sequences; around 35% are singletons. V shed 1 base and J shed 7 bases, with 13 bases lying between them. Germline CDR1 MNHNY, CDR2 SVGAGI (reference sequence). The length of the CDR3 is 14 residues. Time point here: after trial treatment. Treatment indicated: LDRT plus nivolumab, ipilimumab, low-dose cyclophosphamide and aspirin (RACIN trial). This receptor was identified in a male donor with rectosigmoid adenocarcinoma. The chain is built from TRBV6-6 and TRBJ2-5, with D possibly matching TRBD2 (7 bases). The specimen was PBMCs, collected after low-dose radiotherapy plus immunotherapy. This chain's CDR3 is CASSYYEGGGTQYF. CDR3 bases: TGTGCCAGCAGTTACTACGAGGGAGGGGGGACCCAGTACTTC.